The clone carrying this TCR beta chain was picked up many times. Unique molecular identifier tags were affixed to discrete cDNA molecules. TCRdb processed the 5' RACE reads anew with MiXCR; each CDR3 protein has one entry. The sample has 74,000 or so distinct CDR3 sequences, around 10% seen once. This sample stems from a study of early T cells in non-severe SARS-CoV-2 infection. The CDR3 extends over 15 amino acids. The ends lost 3 bases at V and 2 bases at J; junction bases unmatched: 5. The germline V gene encodes CDR1 SGHVS and CDR2 FNYEAQ. Sequenced: whole blood. The sequence came from an adult who was a healthcare worker with PCR-confirmed SARS-CoV-2 infection or an uninfected control (not recorded which). The rearrangement links TRBV7-6 to TRBJ1-1; the match to TRBD1 covers 8 bases. CDR3 region: CASSFSGTGNTEAFF. CDR3 sequence (DNA): TGTGCCAGCAGCTTTAGTGGGACAGGCAACACTGAAGCTTTCTTT.